This T cell receptor beta chain was recovered during a study of a mutant IDH1 vaccine in newly diagnosed glioma. For the study at large: Weeks 1, 3, 5, 7, 11, 15, 19 and 23 were when patients received their eight vaccinations. Therapy received beforehand was radiotherapy, temozolomide, or both, with most patients given both. Study outcomes and limitations: Among top peripheral T cell clonotypes, changes seemed unrelated to pseudoprogression.

Concerning this clone itself: Its antigen remains unidentified.

Here immunoSEQ multiplex PCR was the method, and the copy in TCRdb shows in-frame clones only, minus some. Of 35,000 to 45,000 clones listed, roughly 81% are singletons. As for time point: week 5, during vaccination. Vaccination comprised doses that each held 300 ug of mutant IDH1 20-mer peptide, plus topical imiquimod. Source: PBMCs, taken from a glioma patient whose treatment included an IDH1 peptide vaccine. The clonotype originates from a man over 45 with glioma.

CDR3 nucleotide sequence: TGTGCCAGCAGAGACGACGCTGGGGAGCTGTTTTTT. This encodes CASRDDAGELFF. The J gene is TRBJ2-2, the V gene TRBV7-2; D is uncertain. CDR1 and CDR2 (germline): SGHTA, FQGNSA. With 6 bases removed from V and 8 bases from J, the gap between germline ends came to 10 bases. This CDR3 is built from 12 residues.